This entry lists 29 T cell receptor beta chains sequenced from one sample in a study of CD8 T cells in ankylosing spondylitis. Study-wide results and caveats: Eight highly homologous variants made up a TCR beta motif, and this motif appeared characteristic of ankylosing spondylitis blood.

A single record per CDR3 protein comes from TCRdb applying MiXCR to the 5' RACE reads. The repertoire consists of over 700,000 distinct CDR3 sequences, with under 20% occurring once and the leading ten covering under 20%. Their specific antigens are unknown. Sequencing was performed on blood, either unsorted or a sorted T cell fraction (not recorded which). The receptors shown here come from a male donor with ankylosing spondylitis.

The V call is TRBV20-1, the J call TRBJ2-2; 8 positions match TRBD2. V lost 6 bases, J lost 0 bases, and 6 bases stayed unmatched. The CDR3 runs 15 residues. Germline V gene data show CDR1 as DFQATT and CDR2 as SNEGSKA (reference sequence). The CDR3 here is CSAQLAVTNTGELFF. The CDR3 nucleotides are TGCAGTGCGCAACTAGCGGTTACGAACACCGGGGAGCTGTTTTTT.

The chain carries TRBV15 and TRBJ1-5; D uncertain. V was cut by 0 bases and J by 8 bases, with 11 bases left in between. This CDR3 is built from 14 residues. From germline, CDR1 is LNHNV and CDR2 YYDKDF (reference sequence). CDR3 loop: CATSRDFGVEPQHF. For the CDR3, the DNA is TGTGCCACCAGCAGAGATTTTGGGGTTGAGCCCCAGCATTTT.

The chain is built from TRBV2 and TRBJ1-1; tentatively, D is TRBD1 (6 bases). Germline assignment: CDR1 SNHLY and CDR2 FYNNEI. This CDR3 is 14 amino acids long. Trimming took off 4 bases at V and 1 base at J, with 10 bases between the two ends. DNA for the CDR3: TGTGCCAGCAGTGGCCGGGACAAGAACACTGAAGCTTTCTTT. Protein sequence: CASSGRDKNTEAFF.

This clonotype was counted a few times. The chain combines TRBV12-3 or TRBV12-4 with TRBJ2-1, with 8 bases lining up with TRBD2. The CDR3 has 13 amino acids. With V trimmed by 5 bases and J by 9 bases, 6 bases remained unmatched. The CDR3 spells CASSSSGIGEQFF. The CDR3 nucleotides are TGTGCCAGCAGTAGTAGCGGGATAGGTGAGCAGTTCTTC.

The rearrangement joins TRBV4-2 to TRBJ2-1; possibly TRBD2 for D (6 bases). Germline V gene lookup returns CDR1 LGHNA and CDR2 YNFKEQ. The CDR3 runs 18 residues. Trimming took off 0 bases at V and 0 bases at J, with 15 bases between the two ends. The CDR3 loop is CASSQDGLQDYSYNEQFF. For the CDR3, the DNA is TGTGCCAGCAGCCAAGATGGATTGCAGGACTACTCCTACAATGAGCAGTTCTTC.

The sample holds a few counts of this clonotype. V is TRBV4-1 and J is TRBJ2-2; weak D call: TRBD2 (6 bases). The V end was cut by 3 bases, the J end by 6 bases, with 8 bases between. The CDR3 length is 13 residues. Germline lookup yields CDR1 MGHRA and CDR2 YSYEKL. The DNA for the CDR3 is TGCGCCAGCAGCCAGGGACTCTCCGGGGAGCTGTTTTTT. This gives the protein CASSQGLSGELFF.

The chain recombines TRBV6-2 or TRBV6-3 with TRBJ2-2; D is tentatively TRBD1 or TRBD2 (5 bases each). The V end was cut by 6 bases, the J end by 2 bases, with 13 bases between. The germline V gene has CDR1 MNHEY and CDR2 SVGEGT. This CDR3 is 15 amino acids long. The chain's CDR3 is CASSPRDGNTGELFF. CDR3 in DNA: TGTGCCAGCAGCCCCAGGGACGGTAACACCGGGGAGCTGTTTTTT.

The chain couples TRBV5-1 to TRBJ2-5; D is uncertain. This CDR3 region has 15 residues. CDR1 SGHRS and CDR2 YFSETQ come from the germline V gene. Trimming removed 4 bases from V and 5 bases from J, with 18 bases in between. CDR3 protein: CASSVTTRRDETQYF. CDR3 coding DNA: TGCGCCAGCAGCGTGACAACCCGGCGCGACGAGACCCAGTACTTC.

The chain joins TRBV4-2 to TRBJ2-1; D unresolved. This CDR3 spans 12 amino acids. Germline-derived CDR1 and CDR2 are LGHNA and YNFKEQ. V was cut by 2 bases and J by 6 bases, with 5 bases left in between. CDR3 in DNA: TGTGCCAGCAGCCAAAACGTCAATGAGCAGTTCTTC. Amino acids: CASSQNVNEQFF.

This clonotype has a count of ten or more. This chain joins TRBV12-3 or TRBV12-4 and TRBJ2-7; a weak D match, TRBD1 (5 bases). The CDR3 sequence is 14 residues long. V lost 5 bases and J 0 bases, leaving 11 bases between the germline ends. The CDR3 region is CASSPTGGSYEQYF. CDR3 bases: TGTGCCAGCAGTCCCACAGGTGGCTCCTACGAGCAGTACTTC.

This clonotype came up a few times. The DNA for the CDR3 is TGCAGTGCTAGACGACAAGAGACCCAGTACTTC. It codes for CSARRQETQYF. The rearrangement links TRBV20-1 to TRBJ2-5; no definite D call. Germline V gene sequence: CDR1 DFQATT, CDR2 SNEGSKA (reference sequence). The CDR3 loop spans 11 amino acids. The germline V and J ends were trimmed by 2 bases and 2 bases, with 3 bases remaining between them.

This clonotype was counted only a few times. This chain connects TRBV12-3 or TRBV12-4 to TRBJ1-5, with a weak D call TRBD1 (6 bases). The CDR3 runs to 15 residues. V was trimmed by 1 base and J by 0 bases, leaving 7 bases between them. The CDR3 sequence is CASSLGDTSNQPQHF. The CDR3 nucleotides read TGTGCCAGCAGTTTAGGGGACACTAGCAATCAGCCCCAGCATTTT.

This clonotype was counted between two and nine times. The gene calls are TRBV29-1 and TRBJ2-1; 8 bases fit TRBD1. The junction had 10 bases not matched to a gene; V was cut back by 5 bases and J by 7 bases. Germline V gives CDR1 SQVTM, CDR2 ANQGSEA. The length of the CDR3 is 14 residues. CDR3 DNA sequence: TGCAGCGTTCGACAGGGGAGTTTTATTAATGAGCAGTTCTTC. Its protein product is CSVRQGSFINEQFF.

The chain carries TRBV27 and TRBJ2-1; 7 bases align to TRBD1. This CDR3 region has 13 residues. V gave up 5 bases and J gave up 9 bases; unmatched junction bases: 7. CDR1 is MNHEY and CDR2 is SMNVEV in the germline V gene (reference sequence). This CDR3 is CASSQRGQVEQFF. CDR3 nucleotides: TGTGCCAGCAGTCAGAGGGGGCAGGTTGAGCAGTTCTTC.

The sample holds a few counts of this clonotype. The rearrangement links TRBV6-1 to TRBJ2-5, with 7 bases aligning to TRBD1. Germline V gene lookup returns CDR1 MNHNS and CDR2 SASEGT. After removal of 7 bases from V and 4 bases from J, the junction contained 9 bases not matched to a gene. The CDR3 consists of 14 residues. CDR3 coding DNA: TGTGCCAGCACGGGTCAGGGGGACGGAGAGACCCAGTACTTC. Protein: CASTGQGDGETQYF.

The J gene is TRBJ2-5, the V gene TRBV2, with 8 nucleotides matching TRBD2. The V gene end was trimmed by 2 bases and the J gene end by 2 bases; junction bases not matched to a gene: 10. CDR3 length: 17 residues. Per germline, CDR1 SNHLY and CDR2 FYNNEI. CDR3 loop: CASSEFERGTGQETQYF. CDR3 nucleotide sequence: TGTGCCAGCAGTGAATTCGAGCGGGGGACGGGGCAAGAGACCCAGTACTTC.

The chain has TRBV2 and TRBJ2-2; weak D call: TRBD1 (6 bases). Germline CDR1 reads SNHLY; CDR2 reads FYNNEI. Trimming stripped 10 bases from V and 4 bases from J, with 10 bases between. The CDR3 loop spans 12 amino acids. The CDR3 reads CATTGPTGELFF. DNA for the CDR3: TGTGCCACCACAGGGCCCACCGGGGAGCTGTTTTTT.

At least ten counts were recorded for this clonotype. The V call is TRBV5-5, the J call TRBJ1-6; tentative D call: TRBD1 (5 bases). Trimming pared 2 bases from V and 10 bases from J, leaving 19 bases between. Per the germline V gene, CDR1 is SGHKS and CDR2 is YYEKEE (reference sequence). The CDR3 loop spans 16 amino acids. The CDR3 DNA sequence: TGTGCCAGCAGCTTAGTCGCCGGACAAGGCAACTCACCCCTCCACTTT. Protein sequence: CASSLVAGQGNSPLHF.

The CDR3 region has the DNA TGCGCCAGCAGCTCTCTTCCGGGACCGCAAGAGACCCAGTACTTC. As protein: CASSSLPGPQETQYF. This sequence joins TRBV5-1 and TRBJ2-5, with D perhaps matching TRBD1 or TRBD2 (5 bases each). Deletions cut 3 bases from V and 2 bases from J, with 14 bases between. The CDR3 totals 15 residues. Germline loops: CDR1 SGHRS, CDR2 YFSETQ. Full variable domain (outside the CDR3, taken from reference TRBV5-1 and TRBJ2-5): KAGVTQTPRYLIKTRGQQVTLSCSPISGHRSVSWYQQTPGQGLQFLFEYFSETQRNKGNFPGRFSGRQFSNSRSEMNVSTLELGDSALYLCASSSLPGPQETQYFGPGTRLLVL.

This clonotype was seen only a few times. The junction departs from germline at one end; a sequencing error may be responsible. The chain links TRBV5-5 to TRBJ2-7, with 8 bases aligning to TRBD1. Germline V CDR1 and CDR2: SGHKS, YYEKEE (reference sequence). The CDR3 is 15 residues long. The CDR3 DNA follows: TGTGCCAGCAGCTTGTCCGGGACAGGCATCTACGAGCAGTATTTC. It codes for CASSLSGTGIYEQYF.

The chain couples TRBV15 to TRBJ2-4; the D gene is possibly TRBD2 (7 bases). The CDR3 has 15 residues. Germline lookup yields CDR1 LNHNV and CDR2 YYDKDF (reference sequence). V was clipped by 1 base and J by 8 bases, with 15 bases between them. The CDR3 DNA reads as TGTGCCACCAGCAGAGGGGTTGGGGGGGCGTACATTCAGTACTTC. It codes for CATSRGVGGAYIQYF.

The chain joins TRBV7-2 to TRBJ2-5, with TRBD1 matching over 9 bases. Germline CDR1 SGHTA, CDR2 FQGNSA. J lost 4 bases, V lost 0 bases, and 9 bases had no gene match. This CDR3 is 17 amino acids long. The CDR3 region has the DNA TGTGCCAGCAGCTTAGCCCTTGGGACAGGGTTTGGAGAGACCCAGTACTTC. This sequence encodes CASSLALGTGFGETQYF.

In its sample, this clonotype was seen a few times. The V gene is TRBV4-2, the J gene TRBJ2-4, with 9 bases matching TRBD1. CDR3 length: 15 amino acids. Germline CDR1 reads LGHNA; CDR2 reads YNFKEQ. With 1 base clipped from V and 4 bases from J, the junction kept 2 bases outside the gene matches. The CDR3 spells CASSQAGTGKNIQYF. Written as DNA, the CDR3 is TGTGCCAGCAGCCAAGCCGGGACAGGGAAAAACATTCAGTACTTC.

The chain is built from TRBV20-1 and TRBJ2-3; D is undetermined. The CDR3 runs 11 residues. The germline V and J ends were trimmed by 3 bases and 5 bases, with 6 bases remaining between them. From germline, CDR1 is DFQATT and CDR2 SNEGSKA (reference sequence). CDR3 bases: TGCAGTGCTAGTCGTGGAGATACGCAGTATTTT. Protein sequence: CSASRGDTQYF.

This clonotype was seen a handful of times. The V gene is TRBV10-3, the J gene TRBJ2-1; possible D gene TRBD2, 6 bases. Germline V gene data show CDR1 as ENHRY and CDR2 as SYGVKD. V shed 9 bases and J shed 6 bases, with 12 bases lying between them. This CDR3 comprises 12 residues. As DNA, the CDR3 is TGTGCCATAACCACAGCGGGCAATGAGCAGTTCTTC. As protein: CAITTAGNEQFF.

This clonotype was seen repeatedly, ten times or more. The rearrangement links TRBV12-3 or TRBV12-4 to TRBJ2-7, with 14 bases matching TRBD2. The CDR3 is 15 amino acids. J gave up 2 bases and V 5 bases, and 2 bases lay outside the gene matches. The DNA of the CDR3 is TGTGCCAGCAGTACGGGACTAGCGGGAGCCTACGAGCAGTACTTC. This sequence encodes CASSTGLAGAYEQYF.

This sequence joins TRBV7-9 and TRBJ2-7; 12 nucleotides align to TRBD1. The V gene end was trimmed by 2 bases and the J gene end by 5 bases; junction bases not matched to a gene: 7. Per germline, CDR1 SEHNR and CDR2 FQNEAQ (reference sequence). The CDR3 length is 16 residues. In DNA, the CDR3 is TGTGCCAGCAGCTTAAGTGGGACAGGGGGCCCCCACGAGCAGTACTTC. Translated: CASSLSGTGGPHEQYF.

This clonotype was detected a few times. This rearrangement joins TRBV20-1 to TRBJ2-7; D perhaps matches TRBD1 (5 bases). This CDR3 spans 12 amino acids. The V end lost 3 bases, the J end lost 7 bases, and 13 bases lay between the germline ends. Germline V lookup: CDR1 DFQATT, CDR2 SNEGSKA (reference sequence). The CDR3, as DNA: TGCAGTGCTAGTCAGGGCACGAGGGAGCAGTACTTC. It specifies CSASQGTREQYF.

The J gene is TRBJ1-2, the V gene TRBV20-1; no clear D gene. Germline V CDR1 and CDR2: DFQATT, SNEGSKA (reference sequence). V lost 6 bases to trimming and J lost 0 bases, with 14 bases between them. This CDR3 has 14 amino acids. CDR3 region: CSATAPSTNYGYTF. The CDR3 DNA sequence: TGCAGTGCAACTGCCCCCAGTACTAACTATGGCTACACCTTC.